The 9 T cell receptor beta chains below come from one sample, sequenced in a study of PD-1 blockade in mismatch repair-deficient tumors. Profiled with immunoSEQ multiplex PCR; TCRdb holds only in-frame clones, not every one. The sample holds 8,500 to 9,500 clones, more than 70% seen once. Specimen: PBMCs, collected 46 to 49 weeks after starting pembrolizumab. Source of these receptors: an adult with mismatch repair-deficient cancer.

The gene calls are TRBV2 and TRBJ2-3; TRBD1 agrees at 7 bases. The V segment lost 10 bases and the J segment 3 bases; nucleotides outside the gene matches: 7. Germline CDR1 reads SNHLY; CDR2 reads FYNNEI. This CDR3 spans 13 amino acids. CDR3 sequence reads: CAILGQATDTQYF. The CDR3, as DNA: TGTGCCATCCTAGGACAGGCGACAGATACGCAGTATTTT. Full variable domain (missing parts from reference TRBV2 and TRBJ2-3): EPEVTQTPSHQVTQMGQEVILRCVPISNHLYFYWYRQILGQKVEFLVSFYNNEISEKSEIFDDQFSVERPDGSNFTLKIRSTKLEDSAMYFCAILGQATDTQYFGPGTRLTVL.

The rearrangement joins TRBV10-1 to TRBJ2-1; a weak D match, TRBD1 (5 bases). Germline CDR1 WNHNN, CDR2 SYGVQD (reference sequence). V was clipped by 4 bases and J by 1 base, with 11 bases between them. The CDR3 runs to 15 residues. CDR3 DNA: TGCGCCAGCAGTGTGGGAAGGGGTTCCTACAATGAGCAGTTCTTC. Translating it yields CASSVGRGSYNEQFF.

V is TRBV7-8 and J is TRBJ2-7; D perhaps matches TRBD1 (6 bases). Trimming took 4 bases from V and 4 from J, leaving 17 bases between them. Germline V gene sequence: CDR1 SGHVS, CDR2 FQNEAQ. This CDR3 contains 15 residues. This CDR3 is CASSSGRDTSYEQYF. DNA of the CDR3: TGTGCCAGCAGCTCAGGTCGGGACACCTCTTACGAGCAGTACTTC.

The rearrangement links TRBV7-2 to TRBJ2-7; TRBD1 is a possible D gene (6 bases). Germline CDR1 reads SGHTA; CDR2 reads FQGNSA. The CDR3 spans 15 residues. Trimming removed 2 bases at V and 6 bases at J, with 17 bases between. The CDR3 sequence: CASSLSGVEYGEQYF. CDR3 DNA: TGTGCCAGCAGCTTATCAGGGGTCGAGTATGGCGAGCAGTACTTC.

The chain uses TRBV15 and TRBJ1-5; the D is unclear. This CDR3 spans 17 amino acids. V was cut by 0 bases and J by 2 bases, with 14 bases left in between. Germline V CDR1 and CDR2: LNHNV, YYDKDF (reference sequence). The CDR3 sequence is CATSRDFGRAGNQPQHF. The DNA for the CDR3 is TGTGCCACCAGCAGAGATTTCGGGAGGGCCGGCAATCAGCCCCAGCATTTT.

The chain combines TRBV28 with TRBJ2-2; the match to TRBD2 covers 13 bases. The CDR3 covers 15 residues. CDR1 and CDR2 from the germline V gene are MDHEN and SYDVKM. V lost 5 bases, J lost 6 bases, and 3 bases stayed unmatched. The CDR3, as DNA: TGTGCCAGCAGTCCACTAGCGGGAGGGCCCGGGGAGCTGTTTTTT. Its protein is CASSPLAGGPGELFF.

V usage is TRBV10-1 and J usage is TRBJ2-3; D not resolved. The CDR3 covers 12 residues. Germline V CDR1 and CDR2: WNHNN, SYGVQD (reference sequence). Trimming removed 5 bases at V and 0 bases at J, with 3 bases between. The DNA of the CDR3 is TGCGCCAGCAGTCATAGCACAGATACGCAGTATTTT. This codes for CASSHSTDTQYF.

CDR3 sequence (DNA): TGTGCCAGCAGGGGACAGGGGAGATCACCCCTCCACTTT. Amino acid sequence: CASRGQGRSPLHF. The chain employs TRBV27 and TRBJ1-6, with 10 bases identical to TRBD1. The CDR3 is made up of 13 amino acids. Trimming removed 6 bases from V and 10 bases from J; junction bases left unmatched: 3. The germline gives CDR1 MNHEY, CDR2 SMNVEV (reference sequence).

The chain joins TRBV19 to TRBJ2-2, with 14 positions matching TRBD2. Losses at the gene ends were 7 bases for V and 4 bases for J; bases not matched to a gene: 17. This CDR3 region has 20 residues. The V gene's germline CDR1 is LNHDA and CDR2 SQIVND (reference sequence). The DNA for the CDR3 is TGTGCCAGTACCGTCCTGTGGGGGACTAGCGGGAGAGTAGGCACCGGGGAGCTGTTTTTT. It encodes CASTVLWGTSGRVGTGELFF.